This T cell receptor beta chain originates from a study of human T cells and chemical hapten exposure. On the study more broadly: TCR yield per sample varied, mainly due to pooled library volumes.

Sample time point: patch test 3, about 24 weeks after DPC sensitization. Regarding treatment: therapeutic diphenylcyclopropenone sensitization with weekly scalp DPC. TCRdb redid the calling of the RACE reads with MiXCR, one entry per CDR3 protein. Of some 62,000 distinct CDR3 sequences listed, about 11% were seen once; the top ten hold 2% to 3%. The V and J ends lost 3 bases and 13 bases respectively, with 10 bases between them. CDR3 length equals 11 residues. CDR1 and CDR2 (germline): MNHNY, SVGAGI (reference sequence). The chain recombines TRBV6-6 with TRBJ1-5; a weak D match, TRBD1 (6 bases). This TCR derives from a woman in her twenties or thirties with alopecia areata. Some clones in this sample may be carry-over from other donors' samples. The input for sequencing was whole blood, taken in connection with sensitization to the hapten diphenylcyclopropenone (DPC). The CDR3 nucleotides read TGTGCCAGCAGTTATAAGGGACATCAGCATTTT. It codes for CASSYKGHQHF.